Shown below are 6 T cell receptor beta chains from a single sample sequenced in a study of T cell responses to AZD1222 COVID-19 vaccine. TCRdb's copy holds only in-frame clones and misses some; the assay was immunoSEQ multiplex PCR. This repertoire shows more than 95,000 clones, around nine tenths found once; its top ten account for roughly 22%. This specimen consisted of peripheral blood, obtained on day 0 of AZD1222 vaccination. These receptors were taken from an adult in good health.

This sequence joins TRBV9 and TRBJ1-1, with a weak D call TRBD1 (5 bases). Germline V gene data show CDR1 as SGDLS and CDR2 as YYNGEE. This CDR3 spans 15 amino acids. The V gene lost 3 bases and the J gene lost 1 base, with 13 bases spanning the gap. As DNA, the CDR3 is TGTGCCAGCAGCGGACCGGGGACTCCGAACACTGAAGCTTTCTTT. The encoded protein is CASSGPGTPNTEAFF. The full variable domain, its missing parts supplied by reference TRBV9 and TRBJ1-1, is DSGVTQTPKHLITATGQRVTLRCSPRSGDLSVYWYQQSLDQGLQFLIQYYNGEERAKGNILERFSAQQFPDLHSELNLSSLELGDSALYFCASSGPGTPNTEAFFGQGTRLTVV.

The J gene is TRBJ2-3, the V gene TRBV25-1; D possibly corresponds to TRBD1 (6 bases). CDR3 length equals 15 residues. Trimming stripped 8 bases from V and 7 bases from J, with 22 bases between. From germline, CDR1 is MGHDK and CDR2 SYGVNS. CDR3 sequence reads: CASSPGQLTANTQYF. CDR3 DNA: TGTGCCAGCTCCCCCGGACAGCTCACTGCAAATACGCAGTATTTT. The complete variable domain, with remaining parts taken from reference TRBV25-1 and TRBJ2-3, reads EADIYQTPRYLVIGTGKKITLECSQTMGHDKMYWYQQDPGMELHLIHYSYGVNSTEKGDLSSESTVSRIRTEHFPLTLESARPSHTSQYLCASSPGQLTANTQYFGPGTRLTVL.

The chain recombines TRBV12-3 or TRBV12-4 with TRBJ2-7; TRBD2 aligns across 8 bases. This CDR3 contains 13 residues. V trimming: 7 bases; J trimming: 2 bases; junction bases outside the gene matches: 4. CDR3 nucleotide sequence: TGTGCCAGCACTCCGGGACTAGCCTACGAGCAGTACTTC. This codes for CASTPGLAYEQYF.

This clone was picked up a small number of times. The gene calls are TRBV2 and TRBJ2-7, with 9 bases matching TRBD1. The CDR3 length is 14 residues. The germline gives CDR1 SNHLY, CDR2 FYNNEI. V was pared by 6 bases and J by 5 bases, with 8 bases of the junction left unmatched. The CDR3 sequence: CASSPGTGLNEQYF. For the CDR3, the DNA is TGTGCCAGCAGCCCCGGGACAGGGCTCAACGAGCAGTACTTC.

The V and J genes are TRBV5-1 and TRBJ2-5; the D gene is possibly TRBD1 (6 bases). CDR1 is SGHRS and CDR2 is YFSETQ in the germline V gene. V was trimmed by 4 bases and J by 5 bases, leaving 12 bases between them. The CDR3 totals 13 residues. The DNA of the CDR3 is TGCGCCAGCAGCACCACAGGGTTGGAGACCCAGTACTTC. Its protein is CASSTTGLETQYF.

This chain uses TRBV7-2 with TRBJ1-1; D gene unclear. The V end was cut by 4 bases, the J end by 5 bases, with 14 bases between. The CDR3 consists of 14 residues. Germline V gives CDR1 SGHTA, CDR2 FQGNSA. The CDR3 here is CASSSAGSVTEAFF. As DNA, the CDR3 is TGTGCCAGCAGCTCGGCAGGAAGTGTGACTGAAGCTTTCTTT.